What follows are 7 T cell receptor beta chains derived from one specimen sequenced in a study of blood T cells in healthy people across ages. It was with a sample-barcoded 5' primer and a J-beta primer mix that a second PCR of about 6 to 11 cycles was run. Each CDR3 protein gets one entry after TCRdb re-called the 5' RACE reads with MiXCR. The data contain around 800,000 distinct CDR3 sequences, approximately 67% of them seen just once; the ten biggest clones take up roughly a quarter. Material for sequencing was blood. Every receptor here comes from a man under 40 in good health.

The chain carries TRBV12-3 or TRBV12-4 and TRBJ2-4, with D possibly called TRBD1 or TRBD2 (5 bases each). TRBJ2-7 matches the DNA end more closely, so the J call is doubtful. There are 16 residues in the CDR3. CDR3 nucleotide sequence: TGTGCCAGCACTCCAAGTCGGGGCGGGCTACCCTACGAGCAGTACTTC. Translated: CASTPSRGGLPYEQYF.

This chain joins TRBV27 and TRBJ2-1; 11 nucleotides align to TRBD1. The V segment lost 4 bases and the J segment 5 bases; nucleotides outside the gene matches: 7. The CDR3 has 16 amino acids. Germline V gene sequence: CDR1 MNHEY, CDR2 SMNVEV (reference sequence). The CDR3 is CASSSPGTGGNNEQFF. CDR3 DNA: TGTGCCAGCAGTTCACCCGGGACAGGGGGGAACAATGAGCAGTTCTTC.

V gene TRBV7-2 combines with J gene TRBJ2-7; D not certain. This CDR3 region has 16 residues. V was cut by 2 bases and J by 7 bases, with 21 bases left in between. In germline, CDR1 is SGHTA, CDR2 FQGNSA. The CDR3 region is CASSLRWGGLSGEQYF. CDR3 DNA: TGTGCCAGCAGCTTACGTTGGGGTGGCTTGTCCGGAGAGCAGTACTTC.

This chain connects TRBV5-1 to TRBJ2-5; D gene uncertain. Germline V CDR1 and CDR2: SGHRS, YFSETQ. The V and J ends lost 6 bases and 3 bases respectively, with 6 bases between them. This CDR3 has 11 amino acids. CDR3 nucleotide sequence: TGCGCCAGCAAAATGGAAGAGACCCAGTACTTC. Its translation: CASKMEETQYF.

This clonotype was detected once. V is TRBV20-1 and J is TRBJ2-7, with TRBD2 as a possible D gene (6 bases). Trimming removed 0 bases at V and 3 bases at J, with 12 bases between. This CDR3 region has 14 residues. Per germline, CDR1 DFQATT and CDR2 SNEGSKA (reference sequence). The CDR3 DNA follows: TGCAGTGCTAGAGATCTGGAGGGTCACTACGAGCAGTACTTC. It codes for CSARDLEGHYEQYF.

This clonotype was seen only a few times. The CDR3 coding sequence is TGTGCCAGCAGCCAAGATGCCGAAGAGACCCAGTACTTC. This codes for CASSQDAEETQYF. The genes are TRBV14 and TRBJ2-5; no reliable D call. This CDR3 comprises 13 residues. The V gene lost 0 bases and the J gene lost 3 bases, with 5 bases spanning the gap. Germline V lookup: CDR1 SGHDN, CDR2 FVKESK.

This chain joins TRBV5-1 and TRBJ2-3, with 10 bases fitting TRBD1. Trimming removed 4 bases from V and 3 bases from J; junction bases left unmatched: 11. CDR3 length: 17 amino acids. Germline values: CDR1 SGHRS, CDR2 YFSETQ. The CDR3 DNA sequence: TGCGCCAGCAGCACCACCCAAGGACAGGGGGTAACAGATACGCAGTATTTT. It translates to CASSTTQGQGVTDTQYF. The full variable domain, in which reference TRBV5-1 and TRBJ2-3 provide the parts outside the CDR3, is KAGVTQTPRYLIKTRGQQVTLSCSPISGHRSVSWYQQTPGQGLQFLFEYFSETQRNKGNFPGRFSGRQFSNSRSEMNVSTLELGDSALYLCASSTTQGQGVTDTQYFGPGTRLTVL.